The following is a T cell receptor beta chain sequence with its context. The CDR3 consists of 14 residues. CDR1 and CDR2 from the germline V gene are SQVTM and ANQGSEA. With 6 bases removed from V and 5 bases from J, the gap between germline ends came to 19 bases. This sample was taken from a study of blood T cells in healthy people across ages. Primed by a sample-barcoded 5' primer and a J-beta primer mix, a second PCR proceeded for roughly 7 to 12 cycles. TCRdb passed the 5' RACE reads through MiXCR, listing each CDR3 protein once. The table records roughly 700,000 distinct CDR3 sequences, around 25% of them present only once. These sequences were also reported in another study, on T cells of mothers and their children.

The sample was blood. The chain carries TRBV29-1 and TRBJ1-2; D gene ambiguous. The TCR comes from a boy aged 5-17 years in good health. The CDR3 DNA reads TGCAGCGTCGCCGGGCGGGGTTTAGAATATGGCTACACCTTC. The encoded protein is CSVAGRGLEYGYTF.